The present entry profiles one T cell receptor beta chain with its context. Germline V lookup: CDR1 KGHDR, CDR2 SFDVKD. The CDR3 consists of 15 residues. Deletions cut 3 bases from V and 5 bases from J, with 14 bases between. The data were obtained in a study of blood T cell repertoires in COVID-19. The overall study: The cDNA or gDNA used as material had been derived from T cells, B-cell-depleted T cells, or PBMCs.

Sequenced by immunoSEQ multiplex PCR; TCRdb stores in-frame clones only, minus some. The table lists 100,000 or so clones, around 84% of them singletons. This TCR was sampled from a man in his fifties with active or convalescent COVID-19. The specimen was peripheral blood. The chain is built from TRBV24-1 and TRBJ2-3; no clear D. The CDR3 loop reads CATSDPASVKDTQYF. The DNA for the CDR3 is TGTGCCACCAGTGATCCGGCCAGCGTGAAAGATACGCAGTATTTT.